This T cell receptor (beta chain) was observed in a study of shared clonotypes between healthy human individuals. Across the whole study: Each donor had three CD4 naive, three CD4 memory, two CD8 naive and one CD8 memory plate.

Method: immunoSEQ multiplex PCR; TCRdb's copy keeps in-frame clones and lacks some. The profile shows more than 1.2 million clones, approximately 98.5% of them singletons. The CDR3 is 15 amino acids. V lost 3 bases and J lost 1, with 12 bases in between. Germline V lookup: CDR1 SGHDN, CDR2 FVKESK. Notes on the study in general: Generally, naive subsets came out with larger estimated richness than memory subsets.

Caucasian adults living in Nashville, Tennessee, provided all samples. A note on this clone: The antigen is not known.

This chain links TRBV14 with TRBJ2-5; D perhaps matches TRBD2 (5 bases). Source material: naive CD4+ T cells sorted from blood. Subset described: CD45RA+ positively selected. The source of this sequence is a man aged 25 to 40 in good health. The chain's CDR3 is CASSQRARVQETQYF. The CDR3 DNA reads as TGTGCCAGCAGCCAGAGGGCGAGGGTCCAAGAGACCCAGTACTTC.